Presented here are 20 T cell receptor beta chains from one specimen sequenced in a study of cytomegalovirus exposure and HLA in healthy donors. 13 Jbeta primers and 60 Vbeta primers were used for the PCR. Here immunoSEQ multiplex PCR was the method, and the copy in TCRdb shows in-frame clones only, minus some. The profile shows some 170,000 clones, roughly 65% of them singletons. The sample consisted of PBMCs. These TCRs come from a man aged 18 to 29 in good health and CMV-seropositive.

The table lists this clone with a few counts. The chain couples TRBV2 to TRBJ2-5; 15 nucleotides align to TRBD2. The CDR3 is 16 residues long. With V trimmed by 6 bases and J by 2 bases, 4 bases remained unmatched. Germline assignment: CDR1 SNHLY and CDR2 FYNNEI. The DNA for the CDR3 is TGTGCCAGCAGCGTTGGACTAGCGGGGGGGCAAGAGACCCAGTACTTC. This translates into CASSVGLAGGQETQYF.

The chain recombines TRBV25-1 with TRBJ1-5; 7 bases match TRBD1. Losses at the gene ends were 2 bases for V and 0 bases for J; bases not matched to a gene: 1. The germline V gene encodes CDR1 MGHDK and CDR2 SYGVNS. CDR3 size: 15 residues. The CDR3 protein is CASSEDRDSNQPQHF. The CDR3 DNA reads as TGTGCCAGCAGTGAAGACAGGGATAGCAATCAGCCCCAGCATTTT.

The chain links TRBV7-9 to TRBJ1-1, with 12 bases that match TRBD1. The J segment lost 1 base and the V segment lost 5 bases, leaving 11 bases of the junction unmatched. The V gene's germline CDR1 is SEHNR and CDR2 FQNEAQ (reference sequence). This CDR3 is 18 amino acids long. Here the CDR3 DNA reads TGTGCCAGCAGCCGCGGGGACAGGGGGCGGAGTTGGAACACTGAAGCTTTCTTT. It encodes CASSRGDRGRSWNTEAFF.

The gene calls are TRBV29-1 and TRBJ2-1, with TRBD2 identical over 9 bases. The CDR3 is 15 amino acids. The V gene's germline CDR1 is SQVTM and CDR2 ANQGSEA. V lost 8 bases, J lost 0 bases, and 8 bases stayed unmatched. CDR3 sequence: CSSYSGRPSYNEQFF. The CDR3 coding sequence is TGCAGCTCTTATAGCGGGAGACCCTCCTACAATGAGCAGTTCTTC.

The genes are TRBV7-2 and TRBJ1-1, with TRBD1 identical over 7 bases. The V gene's germline CDR1 is SGHTA and CDR2 FQGNSA. This CDR3 has 14 amino acids. Trimming took 2 bases from V and 5 from J; bases not matched to a gene: 5. This chain's CDR3 is CASSLRQGVTEAFF. DNA for the CDR3: TGTGCCAGCAGCTTAAGGCAGGGGGTTACTGAAGCTTTCTTT.

The chain is built from TRBV2 and TRBJ2-5; D gene uncertain. This CDR3 spans 12 amino acids. V was clipped by 8 bases and J by 5 bases, with 12 bases between them. Germline CDR1 reads SNHLY; CDR2 reads FYNNEI. CDR3 nucleotides: TGTGCCAGCTCCTACGCCCGCGAGACCCAGTACTTC. Its protein is CASSYARETQYF.

V is TRBV9 and J is TRBJ2-1; the D gene is possibly TRBD1 (6 bases). The V gene lost 3 bases and the J gene lost 4 bases, with 11 bases spanning the gap. The CDR3 sequence is 14 residues long. From germline, CDR1 is SGDLS and CDR2 YYNGEE. The CDR3 sequence is CASSEEDSYNEQFF. The CDR3 DNA sequence: TGTGCCAGCAGCGAGGAGGACAGTTACAATGAGCAGTTCTTC.

This clone was detected only once. Here the CDR3 reads CASSSEETQYF. DNA for the CDR3: TGTGCCAGCAGCTCTGAAGAGACCCAGTACTTC. V gene TRBV11-3 combines with J gene TRBJ2-5; D remains ambiguous. The CDR3 totals 11 residues. In germline, CDR1 is SGHNT, CDR2 YENEEA. The ends were cut back, 4 bases at V and 3 bases at J, with 3 bases in the middle.

A few counts support this clone. V gene TRBV29-1 combines with J gene TRBJ1-1; 7 nucleotides match TRBD1. The CDR3 is 12 amino acids. Losses at the gene ends were 5 bases for V and 1 base for J; bases not matched to a gene: 1. CDR1 is SQVTM, CDR2 ANQGSEA, per germline. The CDR3 bases are TGCAGCGTTTGGACAGGGAACACTGAAGCTTTCTTT. Amino acids: CSVWTGNTEAFF.

The chain employs TRBV7-2 and TRBJ1-3; TRBD1 agrees at 10 bases. This CDR3 is built from 16 residues. J lost 1 base, V lost 5 bases, and 5 bases had no gene match. Per the germline V gene, CDR1 is SGHTA and CDR2 is FQGNSA. CDR3 loop: CASSRDRGSSGNTIYF. The CDR3 DNA sequence: TGTGCCAGCAGCCGGGACAGGGGCTCTTCTGGAAACACCATATATTTT.

CDR3 DNA sequence: TGTGCCAGCAGCGCCTTTCTGAACACTGAAGCTTTCTTT. Translated: CASSAFLNTEAFF. This sequence joins TRBV9 and TRBJ1-1; D is unresolved. The CDR3 consists of 13 residues. Per the germline V gene, CDR1 is SGDLS and CDR2 is YYNGEE. With 3 bases removed from V and 0 bases from J, the gap between germline ends came to 6 bases.

The CDR3 nucleotides are TGTGCCAGCAGTGATAGGGACAGGGCATACAATGAGCAGTTCTTC. Amino acid sequence: CASSDRDRAYNEQFF. The rearrangement uses TRBV2 and TRBJ2-1; 9 nucleotides line up with TRBD1. V was pared by 3 bases and J by 4 bases, with 4 bases of the junction left unmatched. Germline V gene lookup returns CDR1 SNHLY and CDR2 FYNNEI. CDR3 length: 15 amino acids.

The chain recombines TRBV13 with TRBJ1-3; 7 bases agree with TRBD1. V trimming: 0 bases; J trimming: 9 bases; junction bases outside the gene matches: 14. Germline lookup yields CDR1 PRHDT and CDR2 FYEKMQ (reference sequence). This CDR3 is 17 amino acids long. The CDR3 nucleotides are TGTGCCAGCAGCTTAGGTTCTCGACAGGGACGGGTTGGCACCATATATTTT. It specifies CASSLGSRQGRVGTIYF.

The chain combines TRBV30 with TRBJ1-6; 8 bases line up with TRBD1. The CDR3 has 15 residues. The J segment lost 9 bases and the V segment lost 4 bases, leaving 11 bases of the junction unmatched. CDR1 is GTSNPN, CDR2 SVGIG, per germline (reference sequence). The CDR3 here is CAWTVSDRELSPLHF. The CDR3 coding sequence is TGTGCCTGGACGGTTTCGGACAGGGAACTTTCACCCCTCCACTTT.

This clone was counted only a few times. The chain carries TRBV4-2 and TRBJ2-1; D is possibly TRBD2 (6 bases). The CDR3 consists of 16 residues. V lost 0 bases, J lost 6 bases, and 15 bases lay in between. The germline V gene has CDR1 LGHNA and CDR2 YNFKEQ. This CDR3 reads CASSQDMEGRSNEQFF. The CDR3 DNA is TGTGCCAGCAGCCAAGATATGGAGGGCCGAAGCAATGAGCAGTTCTTC.

This clone was detected only once. V is TRBV2 and J is TRBJ2-5; TRBD1 agrees at 8 bases. The CDR3 loop spans 14 amino acids. The J segment lost 4 bases and the V segment lost 3 bases, leaving 4 bases of the junction unmatched. CDR1 and CDR2 (germline): SNHLY, FYNNEI. CDR3 protein: CASSEQGARETQYF. The CDR3 bases are TGTGCCAGCAGTGAGCAGGGGGCCCGAGAGACCCAGTACTTC.

The rearrangement joins TRBV2 to TRBJ1-2, with no clear D. Germline lookup yields CDR1 SNHLY and CDR2 FYNNEI. The CDR3 covers 13 residues. Trimming cost V 6 bases and J 1 base, with 9 bases left between them. The CDR3 reads CASSFSVNYGYTF. The CDR3, as DNA: TGTGCCAGCAGCTTTAGTGTTAACTATGGCTACACCTTC.

The chain carries TRBV28 and TRBJ1-2; no firm D call. CDR1 and CDR2 (germline): MDHEN, SYDVKM. The V end was cut by 8 bases, the J end by 4 bases, with 8 bases between. This CDR3 contains 11 residues. The CDR3 region has the DNA TGTGCCAGCCGGGGAAGCTATGGCTACACCTTC. Its protein product is CASRGSYGYTF.

In DNA, the CDR3 is TGTGCCAGCAGTGATAACAATGAGCAGTTCTTC. It translates to CASSDNNEQFF. The J gene is TRBJ2-1, the V gene TRBV2; D call uncertain. The V and J ends lost 3 bases and 5 bases respectively, with 2 bases between them. CDR1 is SNHLY and CDR2 is FYNNEI in the germline V gene. The CDR3 runs to 11 residues.

The chain has TRBV11-2 and TRBJ2-7; tentatively, D is TRBD2 (6 bases). Germline CDR1 SGHAT, CDR2 FQNNGV. The CDR3 has 13 amino acids. Trimming took off 0 bases at V and 4 bases at J, with 7 bases between the two ends. The CDR3 protein is CASSLERGYEQYV. The DNA for the CDR3 is TGTGCCAGCAGCTTAGAACGGGGGTACGAGCAGTACGTC.